Below are 3 T cell receptor beta chains sequenced from a single sample in a study of blood T cell repertoires in COVID-19 (dated by TCRdb to 2018 to 2020). Preparation of the library involved the immunoSEQ multiplex PCR assay. Held by TCRdb, this immuneACCESS table contains in-frame sequences only and omits some clones. Under half of the omission traces to an unresolved V gene where checked; the cause of the rest is unknown. The sample includes 45,000 to 60,000 clones, with around 90% observed a single time. The top ten hold 6.4% of the sample. The specimen was peripheral blood. These receptors were taken from a man aged 65-85 years with active COVID-19.

The chain links TRBV4-1 to TRBJ2-2, with D possibly matching TRBD2 (5 bases). The CDR3 consists of 16 residues. In germline, CDR1 is MGHRA, CDR2 YSYEKL. Trimming pared 0 bases from V and 0 bases from J, leaving 8 bases between. The CDR3 DNA follows: TGCGCCAGCAGCCAAGAGGCCGGGGCGAACACCGGGGAGCTGTTTTTT. Residues: CASSQEAGANTGELFF.

The rearrangement uses TRBV29-1 and TRBJ2-3, with 8 bases fitting TRBD1. The germline V gene encodes CDR1 SQVTM and CDR2 ANQGSEA. The length of the CDR3 is 17 residues. Trimming removed 4 bases from V and 1 base from J; junction bases left unmatched: 13. The chain's CDR3 is CSVAERRTGYGTDTQYF. CDR3 DNA: TGCAGCGTTGCAGAACGAAGGACAGGGTATGGCACAGATACGCAGTATTTT.

V gene TRBV28 combines with J gene TRBJ1-2; weak D call: TRBD1 (6 bases). In germline, CDR1 is MDHEN, CDR2 SYDVKM. There are 13 residues in the CDR3. The V end was cut by 2 bases, the J end by 5 bases, with 9 bases between. The CDR3 sequence: CASSLGQLYGYTF. The CDR3 DNA is TGTGCCAGCAGTTTAGGACAGCTTTATGGCTACACCTTC.